One and the same sample provided the 5 T cell receptor beta chains below, sequenced in a study of stem cell transplantation in POMP-related autoinflammatory disease. Using immunoSEQ multiplex PCR, the repertoire was profiled, and TCRdb retains in-frame clones only, with some absent. This table holds about 6,900 clones, around four fifths found once. What was sequenced was a CXCR5-defined cell subset from PBMCs. These receptors were collected from a human donor in good health.

This chain links TRBV28 with TRBJ2-1; 10 bases line up with TRBD1. Germline CDR1 reads MDHEN; CDR2 reads SYDVKM. The CDR3 has 16 residues. The V gene end was trimmed by 0 bases and the J gene end by 8 bases; junction bases not matched to a gene: 7. The CDR3 region has the DNA TGTGCCAGCAGTTTATGGAAACGGGACAGGGGTTATGAGCAGTTCTTC. Protein sequence: CASSLWKRDRGYEQFF. Drawing the rest from reference TRBV28 and TRBJ2-1, the complete variable domain is DVKVTQSSRYLVKRTGEKVFLECVQDMDHENMFWYRQDPGLGLRLIYFSYDVKMKEKGDIPEGYSVSREKKERFSLILESASTNQTSMYLCASSLWKRDRGYEQFFGPGTRLTVL.

This rearrangement joins TRBV5-6 to TRBJ2-7, with a possible D match to TRBD2 (6 bases). The CDR3 is 14 amino acids. Deletions cut 0 bases from V and 4 bases from J, with 11 bases between. In germline, CDR1 is SGHDT, CDR2 YYEEEE. CDR3 bases: TGTGCCAGCAGCTTGGTACGGGGAGGATACGAGCAGTACTTC. Encoded protein: CASSLVRGGYEQYF.

The V gene is TRBV5-1, the J gene TRBJ2-7, with 7 bases fitting TRBD1. In germline, CDR1 is SGHRS, CDR2 YFSETQ. The CDR3 contains 13 residues. With 5 bases clipped from V and 3 bases from J, the junction kept 5 bases outside the gene matches. This CDR3 reads CASRQDRIYEQYF. The CDR3 DNA is TGCGCCAGCAGACAGGACAGGATCTACGAGCAGTACTTC.

This clone was picked up one time. The V call is TRBV5-4, the J call TRBJ2-5; 8 bases are a match to TRBD1. The germline CDR1 and CDR2 sequences are SGHNT and YYREEE (reference sequence). V lost 0 bases and J lost 4; bases outside the gene matches: 2. This CDR3 region has 14 residues. CDR3 sequence: CASSLVQGAETQYF. CDR3 DNA: TGTGCCAGCAGCTTGGTGCAGGGGGCAGAGACCCAGTACTTC.

The chain couples TRBV9 to TRBJ2-2, with 9 bases lining up with TRBD1. Germline V gene sequence: CDR1 SGDLS, CDR2 YYNGEE. The CDR3 is 17 amino acids. With 2 bases clipped from V and 4 bases from J, the junction kept 9 bases outside the gene matches. The CDR3 spells CASSVSPTGQGTGELFF. CDR3 DNA sequence: TGTGCCAGCAGCGTTTCTCCCACGGGACAGGGCACCGGGGAGCTGTTTTTT.